This T cell receptor (beta chain) was captured in a study of PD-1 blockade in classical Hodgkin lymphoma. TCRdb keeps only in-frame clones here, not all; method: immunoSEQ multiplex PCR. The sample shows under 45,000 clones, roughly two thirds of them seen only once. CDR1 is SGHDT and CDR2 is YYEEEE in the germline V gene. This CDR3 spans 15 amino acids. With 4 bases removed from V and 3 bases from J, the gap between germline ends came to 13 bases. This sample's time point: cycle 4 day 1 (C4D1), after five to seven weeks of nivolumab. Every patient had relapsed following autologous stem cell transplantation, and cohorts differed in brentuximab vedotin exposure.

The input for sequencing was peripheral blood mononuclear cells (PBMCs), taken before the fourth cycle of nivolumab. J is TRBJ1-4 and V is TRBV5-6; no definite D call. The receptor was isolated from a human donor with classical Hodgkin lymphoma. The CDR3 region has the DNA TGTGCCAGCAGCCGCCACGGGTTCGCTAATGAAAAACTGTTTTTT. It yields the protein CASSRHGFANEKLFF.